What follows describes a single TCR beta chain. The CDR3 is 12 amino acids. Germline V gene data show CDR1 as SGHKS and CDR2 as YYEKEE (reference sequence). Trimming stripped 5 bases from V and 6 bases from J, with 12 bases between. The source of the sample is a study of OX40 agonist ivuxolimab in advanced cancers. Libraries were prepared by immunoSEQ multiplex PCR; TCRdb keeps only in-frame clonotypes and omits some of them. The data hold around 63,000 clones, with over 75% observed a single time. This TCR came from an adult with an advanced solid tumor such as melanoma, head and neck, liver or kidney cancer. The source was CD4+ or CD8+ T cells sorted from blood, collected in a trial of the OX40 agonist ivuxolimab. The rearrangement joins TRBV5-5 to TRBJ2-7; no clear D gene. In nucleotides, the CDR3 is TGTGCCAGCAGTTCCCATCCCGGCGAGCAGTACTTC. Its translation: CASSSHPGEQYF. The full variable domain, in which reference TRBV5-5 and TRBJ2-7 provide the parts outside the CDR3, is DAGVTQSPTHLIKTRGQQVTLRCSPISGHKSVSWYQQVLGQGPQFIFQYYEKEERGRGNFPDRFSARQFPNYSSELNVNALLLGDSALYLCASSSHPGEQYFGPGTRLTVT.